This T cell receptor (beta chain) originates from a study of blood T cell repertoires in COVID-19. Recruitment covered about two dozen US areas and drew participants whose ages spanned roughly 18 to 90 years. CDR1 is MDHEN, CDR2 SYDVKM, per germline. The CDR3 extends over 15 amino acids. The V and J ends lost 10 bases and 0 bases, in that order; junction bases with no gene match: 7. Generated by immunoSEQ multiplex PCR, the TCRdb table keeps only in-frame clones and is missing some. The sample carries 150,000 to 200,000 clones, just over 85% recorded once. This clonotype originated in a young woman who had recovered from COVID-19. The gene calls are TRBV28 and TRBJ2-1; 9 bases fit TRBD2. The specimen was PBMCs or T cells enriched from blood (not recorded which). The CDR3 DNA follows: TGTGCCACCCGTAGCGGGGGAAGCTCCTACAATGAGCAGTTCTTC. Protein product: CATRSGGSSYNEQFF.